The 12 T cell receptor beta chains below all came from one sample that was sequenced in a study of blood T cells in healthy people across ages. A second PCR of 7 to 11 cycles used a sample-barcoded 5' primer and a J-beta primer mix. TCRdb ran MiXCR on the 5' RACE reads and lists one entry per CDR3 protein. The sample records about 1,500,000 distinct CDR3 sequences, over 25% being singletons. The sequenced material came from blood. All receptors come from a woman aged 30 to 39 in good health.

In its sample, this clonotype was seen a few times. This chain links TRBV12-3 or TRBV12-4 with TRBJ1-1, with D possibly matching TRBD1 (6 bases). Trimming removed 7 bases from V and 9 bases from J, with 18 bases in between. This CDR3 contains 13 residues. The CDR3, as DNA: TGTGCCAGCACCATCGACAGGCTTCTTCAAGCTTTCTTT. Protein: CASTIDRLLQAFF.

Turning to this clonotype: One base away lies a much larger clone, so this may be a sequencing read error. In DNA form, the CDR3 reads TGCAGCGCTGATTCTGGGTACGACGAGCAGTACTTC. Encoded protein: CSADSGYDEQYF. The chain links TRBV29-1 to TRBJ2-7; D ambiguous. V lost 7 bases and J lost 5, with 15 bases in between. Germline CDR1 is SQVTM and CDR2 is ANQGSEA. CDR3 size: 12 residues.

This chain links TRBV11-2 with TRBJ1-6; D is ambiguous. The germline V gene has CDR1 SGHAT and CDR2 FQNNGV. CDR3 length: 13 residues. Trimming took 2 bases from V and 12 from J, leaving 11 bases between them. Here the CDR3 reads CASSLSQEQPLHF. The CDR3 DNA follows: TGTGCCAGCAGCTTATCCCAGGAACAACCCCTCCACTTT.

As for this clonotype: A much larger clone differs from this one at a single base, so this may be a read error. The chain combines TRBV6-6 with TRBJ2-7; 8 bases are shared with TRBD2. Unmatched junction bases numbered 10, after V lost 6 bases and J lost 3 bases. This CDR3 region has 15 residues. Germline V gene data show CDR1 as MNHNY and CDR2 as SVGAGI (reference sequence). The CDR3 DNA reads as TGTGCCAGCAGGGACCGGGACGGGGGGGACTACGAGCAGTACTTC. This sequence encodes CASRDRDGGDYEQYF.

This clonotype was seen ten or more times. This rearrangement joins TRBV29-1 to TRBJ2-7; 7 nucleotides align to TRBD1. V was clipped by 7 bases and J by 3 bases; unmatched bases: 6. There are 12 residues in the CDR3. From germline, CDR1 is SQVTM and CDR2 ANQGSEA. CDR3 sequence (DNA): TGCAGCGCCCAGGACAGGAACTACGAGCAGTACTTC. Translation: CSAQDRNYEQYF.

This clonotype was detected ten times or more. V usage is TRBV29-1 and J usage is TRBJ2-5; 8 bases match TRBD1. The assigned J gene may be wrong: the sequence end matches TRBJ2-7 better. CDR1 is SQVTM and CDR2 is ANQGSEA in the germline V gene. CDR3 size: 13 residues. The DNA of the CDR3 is TGCAGCCATGGAGGACAGGGTCTGGGCGAGCAGTACTTC. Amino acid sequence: CSHGGQGLGEQYF.

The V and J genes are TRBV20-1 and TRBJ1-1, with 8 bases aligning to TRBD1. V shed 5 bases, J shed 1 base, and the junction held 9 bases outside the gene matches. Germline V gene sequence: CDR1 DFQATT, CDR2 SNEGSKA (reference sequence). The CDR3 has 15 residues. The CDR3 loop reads CSAPRPDRENTEAFF. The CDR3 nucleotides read TGCAGTGCTCCACGACCGGACAGGGAGAACACTGAAGCTTTCTTT.

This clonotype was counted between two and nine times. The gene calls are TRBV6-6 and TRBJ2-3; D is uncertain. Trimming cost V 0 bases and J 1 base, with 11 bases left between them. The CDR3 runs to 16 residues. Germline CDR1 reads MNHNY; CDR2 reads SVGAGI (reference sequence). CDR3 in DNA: TGTGCCAGCAGTTACTCTAGGGCCTCGGGCACAGATACGCAGTATTTT. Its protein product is CASSYSRASGTDTQYF.

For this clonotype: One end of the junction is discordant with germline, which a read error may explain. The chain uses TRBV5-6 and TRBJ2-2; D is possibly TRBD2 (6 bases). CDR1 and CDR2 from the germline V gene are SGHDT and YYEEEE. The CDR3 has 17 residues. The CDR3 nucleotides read TGTGCCTGCAGCCGAGGAGGGCGCCAGATGAACACCGGGGAGCTGTTTTTT. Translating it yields CACSRGGRQMNTGELFF.

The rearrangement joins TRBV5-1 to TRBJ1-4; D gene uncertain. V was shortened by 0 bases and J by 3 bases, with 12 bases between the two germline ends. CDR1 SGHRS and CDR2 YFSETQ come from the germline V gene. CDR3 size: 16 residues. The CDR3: CASSLDGRPSNEKLFF. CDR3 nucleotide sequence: TGCGCCAGCAGCTTGGACGGACGGCCATCTAATGAAAAACTGTTTTTT.

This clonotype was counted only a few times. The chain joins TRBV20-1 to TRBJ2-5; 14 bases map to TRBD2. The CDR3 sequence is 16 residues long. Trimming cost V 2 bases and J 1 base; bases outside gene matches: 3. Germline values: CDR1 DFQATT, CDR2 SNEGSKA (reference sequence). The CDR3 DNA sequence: TGCAGTGCTAGACGACTAGCGGGGGGGATCCAAGAGACCCAGTACTTC. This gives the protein CSARRLAGGIQETQYF.

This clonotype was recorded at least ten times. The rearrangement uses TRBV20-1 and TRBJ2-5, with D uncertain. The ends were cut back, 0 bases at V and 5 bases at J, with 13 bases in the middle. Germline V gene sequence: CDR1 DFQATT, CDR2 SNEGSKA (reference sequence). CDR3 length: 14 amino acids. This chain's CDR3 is CSARDSERRETQYF. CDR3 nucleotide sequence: TGCAGTGCTAGAGACTCGGAAAGGCGGGAGACCCAGTACTTC.